The 3 T cell receptor beta chains presented below share a single source sample, sequenced in a study of blood T cell repertoires in COVID-19. The protocol was immunoSEQ multiplex PCR, while the TCRdb copy is restricted to in-frame clones and leaves out a portion. The top ten hold 6% to 9.5% of the sample, which has fewer than 100,000 clones, around 87% seen once. The sample was peripheral blood. The source is a human donor with acute or convalescent COVID-19. The donor label of this sample is uncertain.

V gene TRBV9 combines with J gene TRBJ2-2; D remains unclear. This CDR3 is built from 11 residues. Germline V gene lookup returns CDR1 SGDLS and CDR2 YYNGEE. V lost 0 bases and J lost 8, with 2 bases in between. The CDR3 nucleotides are TGTGCCAGCAGCGTAGCTGGGGAGCTGTTTTTT. Its protein product is CASSVAGELFF.

This rearrangement joins TRBV19 to TRBJ2-7; TRBD2 might be the D (7 bases). The germline V gene encodes CDR1 LNHDA and CDR2 SQIVND (reference sequence). Trimming stripped 5 bases from V and 2 bases from J, with 19 bases between. The CDR3 has 16 amino acids. Here the CDR3 DNA reads TGTGCCAGTAGTCTTAGGGGGGGGGACGGCCCCTACGAGCAGTACTTC. Protein product: CASSLRGGDGPYEQYF.

CDR3 in DNA: TGTGCCAGCAGCTTAGCGATTACTAGTACAGATACGCAGTATTTT. Its translation is CASSLAITSTDTQYF. The chain is built from TRBV7-6 and TRBJ2-3, with D tentatively TRBD2 (5 bases). The ends were cut back, 0 bases at V and 3 bases at J, with 10 bases in the middle. CDR1 is SGHVS, CDR2 FNYEAQ, per germline. This CDR3 region has 15 residues. The full variable domain, with the rest looked up from reference TRBV7-6 and TRBJ2-3, is GAGVSQSPRYKVTKRGQDVALRCDPISGHVSLYWYRQALGQGPEFLTYFNYEAQQDKSGLPNDRFSAERPEGSISTLTIQRTEQRDSAMYRCASSLAITSTDTQYFGPGTRLTVL.